This TCR beta chain appears in the sequencing data of a study of shared clonotypes between healthy human individuals. Broader study findings: Compared with clonotypes that all four donors shared, non-shared clonotypes had lower generation probabilities.

The donors were all Caucasian adults (living in Nashville, Tennessee). The V gene's germline CDR1 is SGHVS and CDR2 FNYEAQ. This CDR3 has 15 amino acids. V lost 3 bases and J lost 2, with 10 bases in between. This table comes from immunoSEQ multiplex PCR, and its TCRdb copy is limited to in-frame clones, with some not included. Counted here are about 1 million clones, 65% to 75% occurring once; the ten biggest clones make up roughly 1.5%. As regards this clone: Antigen unknown.

The specimen sequenced was memory CD4+ T cells sorted from blood. Noted subset: CD45RA-negative fraction. The chain uses TRBV7-6 and TRBJ2-2; D could derive from TRBD1 or TRBD2 (5 bases each). The TCR originated in a man aged 18 to 35 in good health. The CDR3 here is CASSFGDGNTGELFF. CDR3 DNA: TGTGCCAGCAGCTTTGGGGACGGCAACACCGGGGAGCTGTTTTTT.